This is a list of T cell receptor beta chains from one sample in a study of memory CD4+ T cells and cytomegalovirus serostatus. Profiling relied on immunoSEQ multiplex PCR, and the TCRdb table lists in-frame clones only, not all of them. This sample has some 54,000 clones, with about 80% found just once. Sequencing used memory CD4+ T cells from blood. The receptor set was obtained from an adult in good health and CMV-seropositive. The CDR3 runs from the conserved cysteine through the conserved F or W. D genes are given only for firm matches. Part of the rows lack a size; the others show once, few, many or a class for expanded clones.

clone_size: NA; v_call: TRBV6-1; d_call: TRBD2; j_call: TRBJ2-1; cdr3_aa: CASKFSGSLINEQFF; cdr3_nt: TGTGCCAGCAAGTTTAGCGGGAGCTTAATCAATGAGCAGTTCTTC
clone_size: NA; v_call: TRBV27; d_call: NA; j_call: TRBJ2-6; cdr3_aa: CASSRDPGANVLTF; cdr3_nt: TGTGCCAGCAGTCGGGACCCTGGGGCCAACGTCCTGACTTTC
clone_size: NA; v_call: TRBV18; d_call: NA; j_call: TRBJ2-3; cdr3_aa: CASSLNRKPSTDTQYF; cdr3_nt: TGTGCCAGCTCACTAAACCGAAAACCTAGCACAGATACGCAGTATTTT
clone_size: NA; v_call: TRBV7-2; d_call: NA; j_call: TRBJ1-1; cdr3_aa: CASSPGRRLSEAFF; cdr3_nt: TGTGCCAGCAGCCCGGGACGCCGACTATCTGAAGCTTTCTTT
clone_size: once; v_call: TRBV10-3; d_call: TRBD2; j_call: TRBJ2-3; cdr3_aa: CAIKPAGGADTQYF; cdr3_nt: TGTGCCATCAAGCCAGCGGGGGGGGCAGATACGCAGTATTTT
clone_size: NA; v_call: TRBV19; d_call: NA; j_call: TRBJ2-6; cdr3_aa: CASTVGSTGANVLTF; cdr3_nt: TGTGCCAGTACGGTGGGCTCAACCGGGGCCAACGTCCTGACTTTC
clone_size: NA; v_call: TRBV19; d_call: NA; j_call: TRBJ1-1; cdr3_aa: CASSVPTGNMHTEAFF; cdr3_nt: TGTGCCAGTAGTGTGCCCACAGGGAATATGCACACTGAAGCTTTCTTT
clone_size: NA; v_call: TRBV27; d_call: NA; j_call: TRBJ1-5; cdr3_aa: CASSPRWLNSNQPQHF; cdr3_nt: TGTGCCAGCAGTCCCCGGTGGTTAAATAGCAATCAGCCCCAGCATTTT
clone_size: NA; v_call: TRBV18; d_call: TRBD1; j_call: TRBJ2-5; cdr3_aa: CASSRQGETQYF; cdr3_nt: TGTGCCAGCTCACGACAGGGGGAGACCCAGTACTTC
clone_size: NA; v_call: TRBV9; d_call: NA; j_call: TRBJ2-5; cdr3_aa: CASSVGALQGGETQYF; cdr3_nt: TGTGCCAGCAGCGTAGGGGCACTTCAAGGGGGAGAGACCCAGTACTTC
clone_size: NA; v_call: TRBV29-1; d_call: NA; j_call: TRBJ2-5; cdr3_aa: CSVSVQQETQYF; cdr3_nt: TGCAGCGTTTCCGTACAGCAAGAGACCCAGTACTTC
clone_size: NA; v_call: TRBV7-6; d_call: NA; j_call: TRBJ1-1; cdr3_aa: CASSLGRGNTEAFF; cdr3_nt: TGTGCCAGCAGCTTAGGCAGGGGGAACACTGAAGCTTTCTTT